Below are 14 T cell receptor beta chains sequenced from a single sample in a study of regulatory T cells in long-lasting Graves disease. Regarding time point: newly diagnosed GD, antithyroid drugs for less than 3 months. Preparation of the TCR library used RNA extracted from PBMCs. CDR3-region Arm-PCR and iRepertoire HTBI primers produced the TCR beta libraries. One entry per CDR3 protein, called by TCRdb with MiXCR from the multiplex PCR reads. In the table there are some 230,000 distinct CDR3 sequences, 15% to 20% of which are singletons. Sequenced here: peripheral blood mononuclear cells (PBMCs), sampled at new diagnosis, from a patient treated with antithyroid drugs. Receptors were obtained from a female donor with Graves disease.

CDR3 bases: TGCAGTGCTAGAGATCCCGCTAGCTCTGGGGCCAACGTCCTGACTTTC. This codes for CSARDPASSGANVLTF. This chain connects TRBV20-1 to TRBJ2-6, with no clear D. From germline, CDR1 is DFQATT and CDR2 SNEGSKA (reference sequence). The CDR3 loop spans 16 amino acids. Trimming shortened V by 0 bases and J by 0 bases, and 9 bases separated the two germline ends.

The sample holds many counts of this clonotype. This chain's CDR3 is CASRRILEGPRNGYTF. The CDR3 bases are TGTGCCAGCAGAAGAATTTTAGAGGGCCCAAGGAATGGCTACACCTTC. The chain recombines TRBV28 with TRBJ1-2; no firm D call. The CDR3 has 16 residues. Per germline, CDR1 MDHEN and CDR2 SYDVKM. V was trimmed by 6 bases and J by 6 bases, leaving 23 bases between them.

This clonotype has a handful of counts. This chain connects TRBV7-2 to TRBJ1-1, with a possible D match to TRBD1 (5 bases). The CDR3 has 13 amino acids. The V end lost 2 bases, the J end lost 5 bases, and 9 bases lay between the germline ends. Germline V gives CDR1 SGHTA, CDR2 FQGNSA. This CDR3 is CASSLQGWTEAFF. In DNA form, the CDR3 reads TGTGCCAGCAGCTTACAGGGCTGGACTGAAGCTTTCTTT.

The rearrangement joins TRBV20-1 to TRBJ2-1; weak D call: TRBD2 (8 bases). Germline lookup yields CDR1 DFQATT and CDR2 SNEGSKA (reference sequence). Trimming cost V 1 base and J 4 bases, with 14 bases left between them. CDR3 length: 15 residues. As DNA, the CDR3 is TGCAGTGCTAGAGGAGGGGGCGGGAGGTACAATGAGCAGTTCTTC. Residues: CSARGGGGRYNEQFF.

The chain joins TRBV7-6 to TRBJ1-1; TRBD1 might be the D (6 bases). This CDR3 is 13 amino acids long. Germline loops: CDR1 SGHVS, CDR2 FNYEAQ. The V gene lost 10 bases and the J gene lost 6 bases, with 18 bases spanning the gap. CDR3 nucleotides: TGTGCCACCGAACAGGGCCAGGGCTCTGAAGCTTTCTTT. Protein: CATEQGQGSEAFF.

This clonotype has ten or more counts. The genes are TRBV11-2 and TRBJ2-7, with 9 bases lining up with TRBD1. The CDR3 runs 14 residues. Per the germline V gene, CDR1 is SGHAT and CDR2 is FQNNGV. V shed 1 base and J 6 bases; nucleotides not matched to a gene: 4. DNA for the CDR3: TGTGCCAGCAGCTTAGGGACAGGGGTTTTCGAGCAGTACTTC. It translates to CASSLGTGVFEQYF.

In this sample, this clonotype turned up a few times. The rearrangement uses TRBV6-2 or TRBV6-3 and TRBJ1-2; D gene ambiguous. V lost 8 bases and J 7 bases, leaving 14 bases between the germline ends. The germline V gene has CDR1 MNHEY and CDR2 SVGEGT. The CDR3 is 12 amino acids. For the CDR3, the DNA is TGTGCCAGCCGTGTTGGGCCGGGTGGCTACACCTTC. Translated: CASRVGPGGYTF.

In this sample, this clonotype turned up many times. V and J are TRBV15 and TRBJ2-1; D gene ambiguous. The CDR3 has 16 residues. V lost 3 bases to trimming and J lost 2 bases, with 14 bases between them. In germline, CDR1 is LNHNV, CDR2 YYDKDF (reference sequence). CDR3: CATSRPTLPTYNEQFF. The CDR3 DNA reads as TGTGCCACCAGCAGGCCCACATTACCCACCTACAATGAGCAGTTCTTC.

This clonotype was counted many times. J is TRBJ1-2 and V is TRBV4-1; D is uncertain. CDR1 is MGHRA and CDR2 is YSYEKL in the germline V gene. This CDR3 comprises 15 residues. Trimming removed 3 bases at V and 6 bases at J, with 17 bases between. This CDR3 reads CASSQKDRGKNGYTF. CDR3 DNA: TGCGCCAGCAGCCAGAAGGACCGAGGCAAAAATGGCTACACCTTC.

V usage is TRBV7-9 and J usage is TRBJ2-7; D tentatively reads TRBD1 or TRBD2 (5 bases each). V was shortened by 2 bases and J by 3 bases, with 8 bases between the two germline ends. The CDR3 totals 13 residues. Germline CDR1 SEHNR, CDR2 FQNEAQ (reference sequence). The CDR3 spells CASSLRDHYEQYF. CDR3 nucleotides: TGTGCCAGCAGCTTAAGGGACCACTACGAGCAGTACTTC.

This clonotype was counted once. The chain recombines TRBV19 with TRBJ1-2; D is perhaps TRBD1 (5 bases). The CDR3 is made up of 13 amino acids. Trimming pared 0 bases from V and 5 bases from J, leaving 7 bases between. Germline V gene lookup returns CDR1 LNHDA and CDR2 SQIVND (reference sequence). The CDR3 reads CASSIDGAYGYTF. CDR3 in DNA: TGTGCCAGTAGTATAGATGGGGCGTATGGCTACACCTTC.

In this sample, this clonotype turned up many times. V is TRBV20-1 and J is TRBJ1-4; tentative D call: TRBD1 (5 bases). The CDR3 loop spans 14 amino acids. Germline V CDR1 and CDR2: DFQATT, SNEGSKA (reference sequence). V lost 2 bases, J lost 7 bases, and 14 bases lay in between. This chain's CDR3 is CSARRQLSGEKLFF. CDR3 DNA sequence: TGCAGTGCTAGACGACAGCTCTCCGGTGAAAAACTGTTTTTT.

The V and J genes are TRBV6-2 or TRBV6-3 and TRBJ2-1; possibly TRBD2 for D (7 bases). The CDR3 has 15 residues. V lost 5 bases, J lost 9 bases, and 20 bases lay in between. Germline V CDR1 and CDR2: MNHEY, SVGEGT. The CDR3 spells CASSPRRGGGGEQFF. DNA of the CDR3: TGTGCCAGCAGTCCCCGTCGTGGGGGAGGGGGTGAGCAGTTCTTC.

This clonotype was counted ten times or more. This chain uses TRBV15 with TRBJ1-2; D gene uncertain. V lost 2 bases to trimming and J lost 3 bases, with 13 bases between them. Germline V gene sequence: CDR1 LNHNV, CDR2 YYDKDF (reference sequence). The CDR3 totals 15 residues. Here the CDR3 DNA reads TGTGCCACCAGCAGACACCGGACGGCGGACTATGGCTACACCTTC. Its protein is CATSRHRTADYGYTF.